What follows is one TCR beta chain and its context. Its antigen is still unknown. Time point: baseline, week 1 (first vaccination visit). The treatment denotes: pre-vaccination baseline after standard-of-care therapy. The record originates from a study of a mutant IDH1 vaccine in newly diagnosed glioma. General study findings and limits: Vaccination induced immune responses in roughly 93% of patients.

Data came from immunoSEQ multiplex PCR; TCRdb stores just in-frame clones and leaves some out. Among approximately 54,000 clones, approximately 81% were seen once, and the ten largest hold approximately 20%. The germline V gene encodes CDR1 MNHNY and CDR2 SVGAGI (reference sequence). The germline V and J ends were trimmed by 3 bases and 4 bases, with 10 bases remaining between them. The CDR3 has 13 amino acids. This sequence originates from a man younger than 30 with glioma. This sequence joins TRBV6-6 and TRBJ2-7; the D is unclear. The source was PBMCs, collected from a glioma patient treated with radiotherapy, temozolomide or both. The CDR3 sequence: CASSYFEIYEQYF. CDR3 bases: TGTGCCAGCAGTTATTTCGAGATATACGAGCAGTACTTC.